This T cell receptor (beta chain) is from a study of cytomegalovirus exposure and HLA in healthy donors (dated by TCRdb to the late 2010s). In terms of the full investigation: An earlier analysis of some 600 of the donors reported 250 to 300 Gb of sequence data and 100 million to 120 million unique TCR beta sequences obtained from about 180 million T cells. An early release covering 550 to 650 HLA-typed donors comprised approximately 300 gigabases of sequencing data and around 80 million unique TCR sequences. Of the 398 genotyped donors, approximately 82% fell in the genetic ancestry cluster associated with self-reported Caucasian donors. The study was designed to test whether signatures of past pathogen exposure could be identified by cataloging public T cell receptors. Using immunosequencing, the study profiled T cell repertoires from fewer than 700 subjects and related those repertoires to cytomegalovirus serostatus. In addition to the first cohort of 666 subjects, a separate validation cohort of 120 different subjects was used. To predict cytomegalovirus infection status, the study combined high-throughput TCR immunosequencing, statistical association of individual TCRs with disease status, and machine learning. A later analysis re-analyzed previously published TCR beta repertoires from about 600 donors and added high-resolution HLA genotyping to study TCR occurrence patterns. Rather than using new phenotypic data, the later analysis identified candidate immune exposures from TCR beta sequences and from how often those sequences occurred across donors. An earlier analysis of several hundred of the donors used high-throughput TCR beta sequencing to judge whether each TCR beta V gene segment behaved as functional or pseudogenic. Donor age, sex, ethnicity and CMV serostatus were compiled together with the repertoire data. Genome-wide SNP genotypes for about 65% of the roughly 670 donors were used in a later genetic analysis, which treated that subset as a discovery cohort. All discovery cohort repertoires had been generated on a single sequencing platform. Class I and class II HLA loci were covered by the typing at four-digit resolution. Typing coverage differed by locus: A, B, C, DRB1 and DQB1 were typed in about 629-640 donors, DQA1 in approximately 520, DPA1 in 606, and DPB1 in 400 to 480. Several DR-DQ haplotypes were handled as single units for association and clustering because linkage in the cohort was strong. Among some 400 genotyped donors of the cohort, an average of about 240,000 unique TCR beta nucleotide sequences was sequenced per donor, of which 15% to 20% were non-productive.

CDR1 and CDR2 are drawn from the germline V gene: SGHRS, YFSETQ. CDR3 length: 14 amino acids, cysteine to phenylalanine. The retained sequence is limited to the CDR3, 42 bases, with the frame set at the first base. V and J are truncated by 0 bases and 2 bases respectively, leaving an intervening sequence of 8 bases. For this clone: The specificity of this receptor is unknown. Qualities for individual bases were not recorded, and no much larger clone is one base off. This specimen includes other DNA sequences encoding the same CDR3.

The receptor library was made with the immunoSEQ multiplex PCR assay. A mixture of 60 forward primers for TCR Vbeta segments and 13 reverse primers for TCR Jbeta segments was used in the multiplex PCR. The CDR3 region of rearranged TCR beta genes was amplified from genomic DNA with a multiplex PCR assay. The Illumina HiSeq System was used to sequence the amplified TCR beta libraries as 87-base-pair reads. Processing in the source paper ran as follows. In a later analysis, some 80 million unique TCR beta chains were counted across the 650 to 750 repertoires, and approximately 9.9 million of these chains were shared by at least two donors. A nearest-neighbor algorithm error-corrected the raw reads and collapsed the reads into unique sequences, merging closely related sequences to remove PCR and sequencing errors. Alignment of CDR3 sequences to IMGT reference sequences was used to assign V, D and J gene segments. Each retained sequence needed at least a six-nucleotide match to both a V gene segment and a J gene segment. Rearrangements were called productive when the CDR3 lacked stop codons and stayed in frame with V and J; all others were non-productive. CDR3 was defined by IMGT convention, running from the second conserved V-encoded cysteine to the conserved J-encoded phenylalanine. The earlier analysis of some 540 of the donors excluded any sequence lacking an unambiguous match to a single V gene segment. In an earlier analysis of 450 to 700 of the donors, V segments were called functional above 56.7% productive rearrangements and were called segregating when the between-donor standard deviation exceeded 5%. A statistical classification framework was built to diagnose cytomegalovirus status from the catalog of TCR beta chain sequences. In a later analysis, TCR nucleotide sequences were compared against IMGT/GENE-DB human TR gene sequences so that V and J genes could be assigned. In a later analysis, CDR3 sequences and most-parsimonious VDJ recombination scenarios were assigned using the TCRdist pipeline. In a later analysis, each TCR beta chain was defined by its CDR3 amino acid sequence together with its V-gene family, and reads without a unique V-gene family were excluded. As a way to deal with suspected cross-contamination and a sequencing artifact, a later analysis dropped roughly 620 nucleotide sequences that were highly shared and had low generation probability. In a later analysis, a clonal expansion index was calculated for each public chain from normalized within-repertoire ranks of inferred template counts. Generation probabilities in a later analysis came from a VDJ recombination model fitted to out-of-frame rearrangements, and those results were checked against IGoR. A later analysis scored TCR-TCR, TCR-HLA and TCR-CMV co-occurrence with hypergeometric tests, applying a repertoire-size bias correction to TCR pairs. A later analysis estimated false discovery rates by permuting HLA or CMV assignments 20 times. A later analysis grouped co-occurring TCRs with DBSCAN, adding TCRdist sequence similarity when clustering within HLA-allele-positive subsets. Repertoires with fewer than 30,000 or more than 120,000 public chains, plus five repertoires with anomalous nucleotide sharing, were excluded from co-occurrence clustering. The source is immuneACCESS, and TCRdb retained only in-frame sequences with V and J called. Part of the clones is not carried over; for the studies checked, unresolved V genes explain less than half of this, and the remainder is unexplained. V and J calls and clone size are given by that table; D and trimming were obtained from the DNA. This sample holds around 100,000 clones; around 82% were observed only once. The ten top clones hold around 3.8% of the sample.

The cohort consisted of 666 healthy bone marrow donors. All cohort members were sampled while nominally healthy, although unrecorded immune exposures were likely present. The donor tested CMV seropositive, placing the donor among the roughly 270 seropositive members of the cohort. A peripheral blood sample was provided by each donor, and peripheral blood mononuclear cells were used for TCR beta sequencing. Genomic DNA extraction from the blood cell samples was performed with the Qiagen DNeasy Blood Extraction Kit. Overall results and qualifications from the work: In a later genetic analysis, a missense DCLRE1C variant was associated with V-gene and J-gene trimming of TCR beta chains, and the association was replicated in an independent cohort. Correlated functional status among segregating V segments might reflect linkage disequilibrium, but an unknown experimental factor could not be ruled out. According to a later genetic analysis, donors in an Asian-associated ancestry cluster had fewer N-insertions in productive TCRs than the approximately 630-donor mean. In a later analysis, HLA-associated TCR beta chains showed more clonal expansion and lower generation probabilities than non-associated chains that were equally common. According to a later analysis, TCR association rates differed among HLA loci, with DRB1 alleles showing the most associated TCRs and HLA-C alleles showing the fewest. When HLA alleles, especially DR and DQ, strongly co-occurred, attributing TCR associations to individual alleles was difficult. Because counts were too low, 15 or so rarely observed V segments, including chromosome 9 orphons, were excluded from the earlier analysis of a few hundred of the donors. Because the 87-base-pair reads could not distinguish some IMGT-functional V segments, including TRBV6-2 and TRBV6-3, those segments were excluded. The authors suggested that the approach could potentially be extended to other disease states and immunological phenotypes. Sequencing depth was assumed to be roughly uniform across donors in the presence/absence analyses, though that assumption may not hold. In vitro tests confirmed that three of the cytomegalovirus-associated TCR beta chains recognize cytomegalovirus antigens. While some public TCRs were present in many individuals, most TCR sequences turned up only very rarely across donors. The study gave a list of under 200 TCR beta chains associated with cytomegalovirus. A further reported finding was that TCR beta sequences accurately predicted the HLA-A and HLA-B alleles for most subjects in the first cohort. For the cohort, immune exposure information was limited to CMV serostatus. The classifier was reported to diagnose cytomegalovirus status with high specificity and sensitivity in both the original and validation cohorts. Specific HLA alleles were associated with roughly 16,000 TCR beta sequences at a false discovery rate of 0.05 in a later analysis. HLA typing was unavailable for some donors at each locus, so association tests used only the typed subset. In a later analysis, most CMV-associated TCR beta chains were found to appear HLA-restricted, with HLA associations seemingly driven largely by CMV exposure. Several of the top co-occurrence clusters appeared to be linked to parvovirus B19, influenza, CMV and Epstein-Barr virus, according to a later analysis. A cluster of highly shared sequence variants was judged likely to represent a technical artifact of the sequencing pipeline. The cohort was sequenced for TCR beta chains only, and without alpha or paired-chain data the features that could be detected were limited. In an earlier analysis of 587 of the donors, most TCR beta V segments appeared in productive rearrangements about 87% or about 30% of the time, broadly matching IMGT annotations.

The origin of this receptor is a woman between 45 and 60 years old in good health and CMV-seropositive. Sequencing used PBMCs. The sequence is built from TRBV5-1 and TRBJ2-5; a confident D gene designation cannot be given. The DNA sequence follows: TGCGCCAGCAGCTTGGGGGCCGCGCAAGAGACCCAGTACTTC. Its product reads: CASSLGAAQETQYF.